Sequencing of this TCR beta chain was carried out in a study of OX40 agonist ivuxolimab in advanced cancers. Across the whole study: The drug used for patients, ivuxolimab, was an agonistic anti-OX40 (CD134) antibody. Earlier treatment with anti-PD-1, anti-PD-L1 or anti-CTLA-4 was permitted, and about 40% had received some.

Sequencing was performed with immunoSEQ multiplex PCR; in TCRdb, only in-frame clones are kept and a portion is missing. Among about 50,000 clones listed, 85% to 90% were seen once. The germline CDR1 and CDR2 sequences are SEHNR and FQNEAQ (reference sequence). Trimming took 5 bases from V and 8 from J; bases not matched to a gene: 10. CDR3 length: 15 amino acids. Source: CD4+ or CD8+ T cells sorted from blood, taken in a trial of the OX40 agonist ivuxolimab. This receptor was identified in an adult with an advanced solid tumor such as melanoma, head and neck, liver or kidney cancer. The chain links TRBV7-9 to TRBJ2-1; 9 nucleotides align to TRBD2. The CDR3 nucleotides read TGTGCCAGCAGCCCCAGCGGGAGGTCTAGTGATGAGCAGTTCTTC. Protein product: CASSPSGRSSDEQFF.